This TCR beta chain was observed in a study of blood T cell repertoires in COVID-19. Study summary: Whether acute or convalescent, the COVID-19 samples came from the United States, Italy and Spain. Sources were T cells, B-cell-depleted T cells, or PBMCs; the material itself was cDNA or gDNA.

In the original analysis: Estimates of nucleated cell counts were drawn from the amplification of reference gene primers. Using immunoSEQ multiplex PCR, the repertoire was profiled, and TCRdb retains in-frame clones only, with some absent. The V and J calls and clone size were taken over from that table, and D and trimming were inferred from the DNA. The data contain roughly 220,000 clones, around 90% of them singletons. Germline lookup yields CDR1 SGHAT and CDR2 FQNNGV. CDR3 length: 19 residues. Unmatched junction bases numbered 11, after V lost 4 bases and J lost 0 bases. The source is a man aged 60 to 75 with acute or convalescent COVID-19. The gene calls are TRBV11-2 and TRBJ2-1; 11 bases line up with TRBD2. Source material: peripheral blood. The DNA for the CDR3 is TGTGCCAGCAGCTCGCCCTTAGCGGGGGGGCCCAGCTCCTACAATGAGCAGTTCTTC. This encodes CASSSPLAGGPSSYNEQFF.